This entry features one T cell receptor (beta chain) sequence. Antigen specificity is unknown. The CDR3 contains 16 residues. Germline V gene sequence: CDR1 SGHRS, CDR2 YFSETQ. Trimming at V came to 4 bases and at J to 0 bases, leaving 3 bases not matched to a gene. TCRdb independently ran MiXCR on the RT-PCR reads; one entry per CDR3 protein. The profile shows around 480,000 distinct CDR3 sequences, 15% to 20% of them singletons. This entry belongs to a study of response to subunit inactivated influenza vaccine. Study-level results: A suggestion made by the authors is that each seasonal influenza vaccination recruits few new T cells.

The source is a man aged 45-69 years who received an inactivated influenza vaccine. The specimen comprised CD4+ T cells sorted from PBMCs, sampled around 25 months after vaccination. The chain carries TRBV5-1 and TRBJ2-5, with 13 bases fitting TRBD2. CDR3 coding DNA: TGCGCCAGCAGCATGGGACTAGCGGGGTACCAAGAGACCCAGTACTTC. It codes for CASSMGLAGYQETQYF.